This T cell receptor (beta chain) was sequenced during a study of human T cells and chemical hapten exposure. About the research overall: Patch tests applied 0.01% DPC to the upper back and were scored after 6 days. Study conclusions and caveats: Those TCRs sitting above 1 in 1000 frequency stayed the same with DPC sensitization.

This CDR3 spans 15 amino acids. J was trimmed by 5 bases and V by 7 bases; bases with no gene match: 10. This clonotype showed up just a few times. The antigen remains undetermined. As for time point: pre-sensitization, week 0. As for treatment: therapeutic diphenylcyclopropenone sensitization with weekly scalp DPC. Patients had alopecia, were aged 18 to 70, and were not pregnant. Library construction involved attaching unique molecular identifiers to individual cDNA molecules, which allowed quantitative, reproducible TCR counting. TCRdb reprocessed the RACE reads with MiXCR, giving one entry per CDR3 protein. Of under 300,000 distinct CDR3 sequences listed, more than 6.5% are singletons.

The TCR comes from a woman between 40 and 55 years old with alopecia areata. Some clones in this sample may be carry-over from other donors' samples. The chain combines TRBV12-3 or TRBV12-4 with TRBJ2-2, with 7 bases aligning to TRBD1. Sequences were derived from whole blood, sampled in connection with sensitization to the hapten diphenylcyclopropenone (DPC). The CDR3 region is CASILTGPGTGELFF. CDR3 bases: TGTGCCAGCATCCTGACAGGGCCGGGGACCGGGGAGCTGTTTTTT.